What follows are 30 T cell receptor beta chains derived from one specimen sequenced in a study of Japanese encephalitis immunity and Zika vaccine responses (TCRdb year 2021). After labeling with CellTrace CFSE, PBMCs were cultured for 6 days in RPMI containing roughly 8.4% human serum along with peptide pools, each at about 1 ug/mL. Unfixed proliferating CD4 T cells were sorted on a BD FACSAria as live CD56-CD19-CD16-CD3+CD4+ CFSE-low cells. The library came from 5' RACE. Reads for this sample came from an Illumina MiSeq. TCRdb reanalyzed the raw reads on its own, using fastp at Q25 for trimming and MiXCR for clone calling, and kept in-frame beta chains. Rows with a matching CDR3 protein are joined into one entry that keeps the most common DNA and genes. The sample contains about 420 distinct CDR3 sequences, less than 1.5% of them found a single time. The ten largest account for approximately 24% of the sample.

Sequencing was performed on antigen-activated CD4+ T cells from blood, cultured, taken during a Zika inactivated vaccine study. Source of these receptors: an adult man who received an inactivated Zika virus vaccine.

This clonotype is medium-sized within its sample. V usage is TRBV3-1 and J usage is TRBJ2-7; 10 bases match TRBD2. The CDR3 has 19 amino acids. In germline, CDR1 is LGHDT, CDR2 YNNKEL (reference sequence). V shed 4 bases and J 2 bases; nucleotides not matched to a gene: 17. CDR3 bases: TGTGCCAGCAGCCGATACTGGGGCAGCCGAGCGGGGGGGACCTACGAGCAGTACTTC. It yields the protein CASSRYWGSRAGGTYEQYF.

This clonotype is labeled large. The chain has TRBV13 and TRBJ2-1, with 9 bases that match TRBD1. Unmatched junction bases numbered 4, after V lost 0 bases and J lost 1 base. CDR1 is PRHDT and CDR2 is FYEKMQ in the germline V gene (reference sequence). This CDR3 has 17 residues. The CDR3 region is CASSLGRGTGSYNEQFF. CDR3 bases: TGTGCCAGCAGCTTAGGCCGCGGGACAGGGTCCTACAATGAGCAGTTCTTC.

By frequency in the sample, this clonotype is medium-sized. The rearrangement uses TRBV5-1 and TRBJ1-6, with D unclear. Germline CDR1 is SGHRS and CDR2 is YFSETQ. This CDR3 is 15 amino acids long. The ends were cut back, 5 bases at V and 12 bases at J, with 21 bases in the middle. DNA of the CDR3: TGCGCCAGCAGTCAGAGACGGCCCGAAGGAGAACCCCTCCACTTT. Its translation: CASSQRRPEGEPLHF. The whole variable domain, filled in from reference TRBV5-1 and TRBJ1-6, reads KAGVTQTPRYLIKTRGQQVTLSCSPISGHRSVSWYQQTPGQGLQFLFEYFSETQRNKGNFPGRFSGRQFSNSRSEMNVSTLELGDSALYLCASSQRRPEGEPLHFGNGTRLTVT.

By share, this clonotype counts as medium-sized. CDR3 sequence reads: CASSPGIASPQETQYF. CDR3 DNA: TGTGCCAGCTCACCGGGCATTGCTAGCCCCCAAGAGACCCAGTACTTC. This chain uses TRBV18 with TRBJ2-5, with a tentative D call TRBD2 (5 bases). The V end lost 3 bases, the J end lost 1 base, and 15 bases lay between the germline ends. This CDR3 is 16 amino acids long. Germline V lookup: CDR1 KGHSH, CDR2 LQKENI.

This clonotype is labeled medium-sized. The rearrangement joins TRBV27 to TRBJ1-6; D is possibly TRBD1 (5 bases). V was clipped by 2 bases and J by 10 bases, with 9 bases between them. This CDR3 has 13 residues. Germline V gene sequence: CDR1 MNHEY, CDR2 SMNVEV (reference sequence). The CDR3 DNA reads as TGTGCCAGCAGTTTAGCCAGGGCCTCACCCCTCCACTTT. This gives the protein CASSLARASPLHF.

This clonotype is labeled large. The chain carries TRBV11-3 and TRBJ2-3; no clear D gene. This CDR3 has 14 amino acids. Germline V CDR1 and CDR2: SGHNT, YENEEA. V gave up 3 bases and J gave up 2 bases, with 9 bases separating them. The CDR3 DNA reads TGTGCCAGCAGCTTGGGCAGGTCCACAGATACGCAGTATTTT. Translation gives CASSLGRSTDTQYF.

With regard to this clonotype: One base away lies a much larger clone, so this may be a sequencing read error. V is TRBV20-1 and J is TRBJ1-2; no reliable D call. V was pared by 4 bases and J by 5 bases, with 8 bases between. Germline V gene sequence: CDR1 DFQATT, CDR2 SNEGSKA (reference sequence). This CDR3 spans 11 amino acids. The CDR3 protein is CSAMSPYGYTF. CDR3 nucleotides: TGCAGTGCTATGAGCCCATATGGCTACACCTTC.

This clonotype is medium-sized (0.01 to 0.1%) by share. The chain joins TRBV3-1 to TRBJ1-2; possible D gene TRBD1, 5 bases. The germline V gene has CDR1 LGHDT and CDR2 YNNKEL (reference sequence). The CDR3 is 13 residues long. The V end was cut by 2 bases, the J end by 4 bases, with 8 bases between. The CDR3 DNA reads TGTGCCAGCAGCCAAAGGGGAGGCTATGGCTACACCTTC. Protein sequence: CASSQRGGYGYTF. The full variable domain, its missing parts supplied by reference TRBV3-1 and TRBJ1-2, is DTAVSQTPKYLVTQMGNDKSIKCEQNLGHDTMYWYKQDSKKFLKIMFSYNNKELIINETVPNRFSPKSPDKAHLNLHINSLELGDSAVYFCASSQRGGYGYTFGSGTRLTVV.

Judged by abundance, this clonotype is large. The V and J genes are TRBV5-4 and TRBJ1-1; D is unresolved. Trimming took 1 base from V and 0 from J, leaving 10 bases between them. Germline V CDR1 and CDR2: SGHNT, YYREEE (reference sequence). The CDR3 length is 15 residues. The CDR3 is CASSLRQSMNTEAFF. For the CDR3, the DNA is TGTGCCAGCAGCTTGCGTCAGTCCATGAACACTGAAGCTTTCTTT. Based on the CDR3 plus reference TRBV5-4 and TRBJ1-1, the full variable domain is ETGVTQSPTHLIKTRGQQVTLRCSSQSGHNTVSWYQQALGQGPQFIFQYYREEENGRGNFPPRFSGLQFPNYSSELNVNALELDDSALYLCASSLRQSMNTEAFFGQGTRLTVV.

The table lists this clonotype with a few counts. The V call is TRBV3-1, the J call TRBJ1-2, with a tentative D call TRBD1 (6 bases). Between the trimmed V and J ends, which lost 5 bases and 8 bases, there was a span of 15 bases. Germline CDR1 and CDR2: LGHDT and YNNKEL (reference sequence). This CDR3 contains 13 residues. The CDR3 is CASSARGAQGYTF. As DNA, the CDR3 is TGTGCCAGCAGCGCCCGGGGGGCGCAGGGCTACACCTTC.

This clonotype is termed medium-sized. The V call is TRBV6-1, the J call TRBJ2-5, with D perhaps assigned TRBD1 or TRBD2 (6 bases each). The CDR3 contains 16 residues. V lost 0 bases, J lost 4 bases, and 15 bases lay in between. CDR1 and CDR2 (germline): MNHNS, SASEGT. The CDR3 region has the DNA TGTGCCAGCAGTGAAGCGGGCCGGGGGCTTCGAGAGACCCAGTACTTC. It encodes CASSEAGRGLRETQYF.

In its sample, this clonotype is medium-sized. V is TRBV10-3 and J is TRBJ2-7; 11 bases fit TRBD1. The CDR3 runs 16 residues. Germline loops: CDR1 ENHRY, CDR2 SYGVKD. Trimming removed 6 bases from V and 7 bases from J; junction bases left unmatched: 14. In nucleotides, the CDR3 is TGTGCCATCAGCCCAAGCTTAGGGACAGGGGGTGAAGAGCAGTACTTC. This sequence encodes CAISPSLGTGGEEQYF.

This clonotype is medium-sized by share. The chain recombines TRBV4-3 with TRBJ2-2; 8 bases match TRBD1. CDR3 length equals 17 residues. The J segment lost 7 bases and the V segment lost 4 bases, leaving 14 bases of the junction unmatched. From germline, CDR1 is LGHNA and CDR2 YSLEER. The CDR3 is CASSLLPGQGANGELFF. The CDR3 DNA reads as TGCGCCAGCAGCCTACTCCCAGGCCAGGGGGCGAACGGGGAGCTGTTTTTT.

By share of the sample, this clonotype is medium-sized. V gene TRBV6-1 combines with J gene TRBJ1-4, with 9 bases fitting TRBD1. J gave up 8 bases and V 6 bases, and 10 bases lay outside the gene matches. This CDR3 spans 15 amino acids. The germline V gene encodes CDR1 MNHNS and CDR2 SASEGT. The CDR3 loop is CASRARDRAFEKLFF. The CDR3 DNA reads as TGTGCCAGCAGAGCCCGGGACAGGGCTTTCGAAAAACTGTTTTTT.

This clonotype was picked up a small number of times. This may stem from a read error, because a much larger clone lies one nucleotide away. This chain links TRBV6-1 with TRBJ2-2, with D tentatively TRBD1 (5 bases). Trimming took off 2 bases at V and 6 bases at J, with 10 bases between the two ends. This CDR3 is built from 14 residues. Germline values: CDR1 MNHNS, CDR2 SASEGT. CDR3 nucleotides: TGTGCCAGCAGTGAATTTGACAGCGCCGGGGAGCTGTTTTTT. Its translation is CASSEFDSAGELFF.

Within the sample, this clonotype is large. V gene TRBV4-1 combines with J gene TRBJ1-6; D is ambiguous. Between the trimmed V and J ends, which lost 3 bases and 9 bases, there was a span of 18 bases. Germline V gene lookup returns CDR1 MGHRA and CDR2 YSYEKL. This CDR3 is built from 16 residues. The CDR3 sequence is CASSHDKGSISSPLHF. CDR3 in DNA: TGCGCCAGCAGCCATGACAAGGGCTCGATTAGTTCACCCCTCCACTTT.

By sample share, this clonotype is medium-sized. The chain has TRBV4-3 and TRBJ2-7, with D perhaps matching TRBD2 (6 bases). The length of the CDR3 is 15 residues. The V end lost 4 bases, the J end lost 4 bases, and 17 bases lay between the germline ends. From germline, CDR1 is LGHNA and CDR2 YSLEER. CDR3 protein: CASSPFILARYEQYF. In DNA, the CDR3 is TGCGCCAGCAGCCCGTTTATTCTAGCGCGGTACGAGCAGTACTTC.

By share of the sample, this clonotype is large. The chain combines TRBV6-1 with TRBJ2-5; 10 nucleotides match TRBD2. Germline values: CDR1 MNHNS, CDR2 SASEGT. This CDR3 has 17 residues. With 2 bases clipped from V and 5 bases from J, the junction kept 11 bases outside the gene matches. CDR3 bases: TGTGCCAGCAGTGAATCGGCTAGCGGGGGTGGGTGGGAGACCCAGTACTTC. Translation: CASSESASGGGWETQYF.

This clonotype is termed hyperexpanded (1% or more). The chain employs TRBV7-9 and TRBJ2-7; the D gene is possibly TRBD1 (5 bases). The CDR3 runs 17 residues. V was trimmed by 4 bases and J by 6 bases, leaving 25 bases between them. Germline values: CDR1 SEHNR, CDR2 FQNEAQ (reference sequence). The CDR3 nucleotides are TGTGCCAGCAGCTCCCGATTAGCCGATCCCCAGGGCAGCGAGCAGTACTTC. It yields the protein CASSSRLADPQGSEQYF.

This clonotype is judged medium-sized. The CDR3 region is CASSLDRETQYF. CDR3 nucleotides: TGTGCCAGCAGCTTAGACCGGGAGACCCAGTACTTC. The genes are TRBV7-9 and TRBJ2-5; no firm D call. The germline V gene encodes CDR1 SEHNR and CDR2 FQNEAQ (reference sequence). The CDR3 runs to 12 residues. The V end lost 1 base, the J end lost 5 bases, and 5 bases lay between the germline ends.

In its sample, this clonotype is large. The rearrangement joins TRBV4-3 to TRBJ1-2; D is perhaps TRBD1 (5 bases). Germline lookup yields CDR1 LGHNA and CDR2 YSLEER. V shed 2 bases and J shed 2 bases, with 9 bases lying between them. The CDR3 sequence is 14 residues long. For the CDR3, the DNA is TGCGCCAGCAGCCAATTAGGGGACAACTATGGCTACACCTTC. Translated, it gives CASSQLGDNYGYTF.

This clonotype is classed as medium-sized. This CDR3 reads CAGGRGLNTGELFF. CDR3 in DNA: TGTGCCGGGGGCCGTGGCCTGAACACCGGGGAGCTGTTTTTT. The chain couples TRBV6-2 or TRBV6-3 to TRBJ2-2, with TRBD1 as a possible D gene (6 bases). V was trimmed by 11 bases and J by 1 base, leaving 14 bases between them. CDR1 and CDR2 from the germline V gene are MNHEY and SVGEGT. CDR3 length equals 14 residues.

This clonotype counts as medium-sized. V usage is TRBV6-2 or TRBV6-3 and J usage is TRBJ1-4, with 7 bases fitting TRBD1. The CDR3 has 13 amino acids. The germline CDR1 and CDR2 sequences are MNHEY and SVGEGT. Germline trimming cut 4 bases from V and 8 bases from J; bases unmatched to any gene: 4. CDR3 bases: TGTGCCAGCAGTTTCCGACAGGGAGAAAAACTGTTTTTT. This codes for CASSFRQGEKLFF.

This clonotype is labeled large (0.1 to 1%). This sequence joins TRBV6-2 or TRBV6-3 and TRBJ2-5, with 11 bases fitting TRBD1. Germline loops: CDR1 MNHEY, CDR2 SVGEGT. With V trimmed by 2 bases and J by 4 bases, 3 bases remained unmatched. The CDR3 length is 15 residues. In DNA form, the CDR3 reads TGTGCCAGCAGTTACGGACAGGGGGCTCGAGAGACCCAGTACTTC. As protein: CASSYGQGARETQYF.

In this sample, this clonotype is medium-sized. The rearrangement uses TRBV6-2 or TRBV6-3 and TRBJ2-5; the match to TRBD2 covers 12 bases. This CDR3 has 15 residues. Germline-derived CDR1 and CDR2 are MNHEY and SVGEGT. With V trimmed by 7 bases and J by 4 bases, 7 bases remained unmatched. The CDR3 here is CASTSTSGGSETQYF. The CDR3 DNA reads as TGTGCCAGCACCTCGACTAGCGGGGGCTCAGAGACCCAGTACTTC.

This clonotype is labeled as medium-sized (0.01 to 0.1%). V usage is TRBV4-1 and J usage is TRBJ2-2; tentatively, D is TRBD2 (6 bases). This CDR3 region has 14 residues. CDR1 is MGHRA and CDR2 is YSYEKL in the germline V gene. V lost 1 base and J 6 bases, leaving 9 bases between the germline ends. The CDR3, as DNA: TGCGCCAGCAGCCAAGCCCGGGGGTCCGGGGAGCTGTTTTTT. The encoded protein is CASSQARGSGELFF.

This clonotype is large in the sample. This chain links TRBV11-3 with TRBJ2-1, with D perhaps matching TRBD1 (6 bases). The CDR3 length is 16 residues. V lost 5 bases, J lost 5 bases, and 19 bases lay in between. Germline CDR1 and CDR2: SGHNT and YENEEA. Here the CDR3 DNA reads TGTGCCAGCAGCCCCCGGGGTGGGGCAGGGGACAATGAGCAGTTCTTC. Translation: CASSPRGGAGDNEQFF.

By proportion, this clonotype is medium-sized (0.01 to 0.1%). The rearrangement joins TRBV6-2 or TRBV6-3 to TRBJ1-2; D is undetermined. This CDR3 contains 14 residues. The germline V gene encodes CDR1 MNHEY and CDR2 SVGEGT. V was shortened by 2 bases and J by 6 bases, with 13 bases between the two germline ends. The CDR3 sequence is CASSYLAVVDGYTF. The CDR3 bases are TGTGCCAGCAGTTACCTGGCAGTCGTCGATGGCTACACCTTC.

This clonotype is medium-sized in the sample. The rearrangement joins TRBV6-6 to TRBJ1-4; TRBD1 matches 8 bases. This CDR3 contains 15 residues. V shed 6 bases, J shed 7 bases, and the junction held 10 bases outside the gene matches. The germline V gene encodes CDR1 MNHNY and CDR2 SVGAGI (reference sequence). This CDR3 is CASRDWGDRGEKLFF. CDR3 sequence (DNA): TGTGCCAGCAGGGATTGGGGTGACAGGGGTGAAAAACTGTTTTTT.

The table lists this clonotype with many counts. The gene calls are TRBV27 and TRBJ1-2, with D unclear. Germline CDR1 reads MNHEY; CDR2 reads SMNVEV (reference sequence). The CDR3 totals 14 residues. V dropped 2 bases and J dropped 8 bases, with 15 bases sitting between them. CDR3: CASSLRFTSQGYTF. CDR3 DNA: TGTGCCAGCAGTTTACGGTTTACCTCCCAGGGCTACACCTTC.